This TCR beta chain was obtained from a study of blood T cell repertoires in COVID-19. The wider study: In each case, the material was cDNA or gDNA derived from T cells, B-cell-depleted T cells, or PBMCs.

Original handling: Amplification of reference gene primers was used by the study to estimate nucleated cell counts. Data came from immunoSEQ multiplex PCR; TCRdb stores just in-frame clones and leaves some out. V, J and clone size reflect that table, while D and trimming were determined from the DNA. The sample records about 230,000 clones, under 90% being singletons. Germline lookup yields CDR1 GTSNPN and CDR2 SVGIG (reference sequence). Trimming left V 2 bases short and J 0 bases short, with 8 bases between. The CDR3 length is 14 residues. Ages ranged from about 18 to 89 years, with residence in 24 US areas. Participants' own reports of clinical history determined their cohort assignment.

The genes are TRBV30 and TRBJ2-1; maybe TRBD1 (6 bases). The sequenced sample consisted of PBMCs or T cells enriched from blood (not recorded which). The source of this sequence is a woman in her thirties with acute COVID-19. This CDR3 is CAWSQGSSYNEQFF. In DNA form, the CDR3 reads TGTGCCTGGAGTCAGGGGAGCTCCTACAATGAGCAGTTCTTC.